These 15 T cell receptor beta chains came from one sample sequenced in a study of molecular identifiers for immune sequencing clone quantification. TCRdb used MiXCR to reprocess the PCR reads, holding one entry per CDR3 protein. The profile shows around 460,000 distinct CDR3 sequences, roughly a fifth of them singletons. Material for sequencing was naive CD8+ T cells from blood, with Jurkat cell RNA spiked in. This sample's subset: FACS-sorted CD8+CD4-CCR7+CD45RA+ naive T cells. The receptors derive from a human donor in good health. Some libraries in this study had Jurkat cell RNA spiked in.

This rearrangement joins TRBV4-1 to TRBJ2-1; TRBD2 aligns across 12 bases. With 0 bases clipped from V and 4 bases from J, the junction kept 7 bases outside the gene matches. Germline CDR1 MGHRA, CDR2 YSYEKL. The CDR3 totals 18 residues. CDR3 coding DNA: TGCGCCAGCAGCCAAGATTGGGAGACTAGCGGGGGTTACAATGAGCAGTTCTTC. It is translated as CASSQDWETSGGYNEQFF.

This clonotype was seen only a few times. This chain connects TRBV19 to TRBJ1-6, with D unclear. CDR1 and CDR2 from the germline V gene are LNHDA and SQIVND (reference sequence). V lost 3 bases and J lost 7, with 13 bases in between. The CDR3 covers 15 residues. Here the CDR3 reads CASSIIGEVNSPLHF. CDR3 DNA: TGTGCCAGTAGTATCATTGGGGAAGTCAATTCACCCCTCCACTTT.

Only a few counts were recorded for this clonotype. The chain couples TRBV12-5 to TRBJ1-4; D not resolved. The V end lost 8 bases, the J end lost 8 bases, and 24 bases lay between the germline ends. CDR3 length: 16 amino acids. Per germline, CDR1 LGHNT and CDR2 FRNRAP. The CDR3 reads CASCPHDESSLEKLFF. CDR3 coding DNA: TGTGCTAGTTGCCCTCATGACGAGTCCTCTTTAGAAAAACTGTTTTTT.

This clonotype was detected a few times. The chain couples TRBV27 to TRBJ2-7, with 9 bases lining up with TRBD1. This CDR3 region has 14 residues. With 3 bases clipped from V and 3 bases from J, the junction kept 3 bases outside the gene matches. CDR1 is MNHEY and CDR2 is SMNVEV in the germline V gene (reference sequence). DNA of the CDR3: TGTGCCAGCAGTTTGAGGGACAGGGACTACGAGCAGTACTTC. Translated: CASSLRDRDYEQYF.

This chain links TRBV10-3 with TRBJ2-2; D uncertain. The ends were cut back, 3 bases at V and 5 bases at J, with 7 bases in the middle. The CDR3 runs to 13 residues. Germline-derived CDR1 and CDR2 are ENHRY and SYGVKD. CDR3 sequence (DNA): TGTGCCATCAGTGATCTAGGTACCGGGGAGCTGTTTTTT. It codes for CAISDLGTGELFF.

V gene TRBV20-1 combines with J gene TRBJ1-5, with a possible D match to TRBD1 (5 bases). With 5 bases removed from V and 2 bases from J, the gap between germline ends came to 16 bases. Germline lookup yields CDR1 DFQATT and CDR2 SNEGSKA (reference sequence). This CDR3 has 15 amino acids. The CDR3 loop reads CSAWDGDGGNQPQHF. CDR3 DNA: TGCAGTGCTTGGGATGGGGACGGGGGCAATCAGCCCCAGCATTTT.

This clonotype occurred many times. The CDR3 reads CSVVGGDSIPYQETQYF. The CDR3 DNA sequence: TGCAGCGTTGTAGGGGGAGACAGTATCCCGTACCAAGAGACCCAGTACTTC. The chain combines TRBV29-1 with TRBJ2-5, with D tentatively TRBD1 (6 bases). The germline V and J ends were trimmed by 4 bases and 0 bases, with 21 bases remaining between them. CDR1 and CDR2 (germline): SQVTM, ANQGSEA. CDR3 length: 17 amino acids. Variable domain in full (rest from reference TRBV29-1 and TRBJ2-5): SAVISQKPSRDICQRGTSLTIQCQVDSQVTMMFWYRQQPGQSLTLIATANQGSEATYESGFVIDKFPISRPNLTFSTLTVSNMSPEDSSIYLCSVVGGDSIPYQETQYFGPGTRLLVL.

This sequence joins TRBV7-9 and TRBJ2-5; a weak D match, TRBD1 (6 bases). The V gene's germline CDR1 is SEHNR and CDR2 FQNEAQ (reference sequence). CDR3 length: 16 residues. Trimming shortened V by 4 bases and J by 0 bases, and 15 bases separated the two germline ends. This CDR3 is CASSSPDSKNQETQYF. The CDR3 DNA follows: TGTGCCAGCAGCTCCCCGGACAGTAAAAACCAAGAGACCCAGTACTTC.

The chain carries TRBV11-3 and TRBJ1-3, with D hard to call. The V and J ends lost 0 bases and 2 bases respectively, with 8 bases between them. CDR3 length equals 15 residues. In germline, CDR1 is SGHNT, CDR2 YENEEA. The CDR3 DNA follows: TGTGCCAGCAGCTTAGATCAAGGACCTGGAAACACCATATATTTT. It specifies CASSLDQGPGNTIYF.

This clonotype was observed at least ten times. The chain has TRBV7-9 and TRBJ2-6; D unresolved. V was cut by 4 bases and J by 0 bases, with 4 bases left in between. Germline V gene lookup returns CDR1 SEHNR and CDR2 FQNEAQ (reference sequence). The CDR3 spans 14 residues. For the CDR3, the DNA is TGTGCCAGCAGCTCCTCCTCTGGGGCCAACGTCCTGACTTTC. This encodes CASSSSSGANVLTF.

This clonotype was seen many times. The chain carries TRBV12-3 or TRBV12-4 and TRBJ2-2, with unresolved D. V shed 8 bases and J shed 7 bases, with 14 bases lying between them. The CDR3 runs to 13 residues. DNA of the CDR3: TGTGCCAGCGAGCTACGGTTGAGCGGGGAGCTGTTTTTT. As protein: CASELRLSGELFF.

The V and J genes are TRBV5-8 and TRBJ2-5; perhaps TRBD1 as D (7 bases). The CDR3 contains 16 residues. Between the trimmed V and J ends, which lost 2 bases and 4 bases, there was a span of 18 bases. Per germline, CDR1 SGHTS and CDR2 YDEGEE. The CDR3 bases are TGTGCCAGCAGCTTTCGGGAGACAGGGTTATCAGAGACCCAGTACTTC. Amino acids: CASSFRETGLSETQYF.

This clonotype was observed many times. The V call is TRBV9, the J call TRBJ2-1, with D uncertain. Germline V gene lookup returns CDR1 SGDLS and CDR2 YYNGEE. This CDR3 region has 13 residues. V lost 2 bases to trimming and J lost 2 bases, with 5 bases between them. The CDR3 nucleotides read TGTGCCAGCAGCGTTGGCACCTACAATGAGCAGTTCTTC. It specifies CASSVGTYNEQFF.

Notes on this clonotype: An end of the junction does not agree with germline; a read error may underlie this. The V and J genes are TRBV5-3 and TRBJ1-5, with D tentatively TRBD1 (5 bases). TRBV5-3 is annotated as an ORF whose role is uncertain. The CDR3 totals 15 residues. Here the CDR3 DNA reads TGTGCCAGCAGCTTAGCCTGGGGGGGGTATCAGCCCCAGCATTTT. It yields the protein CASSLAWGGYQPQHF.

Details on this clonotype: The germline gene is not matched at one end of the junction; a read error may be the cause. The chain uses TRBV30 and TRBJ1-2, with D possibly TRBD1 on 5 matching bases. This CDR3 spans 9 amino acids. Germline loops: CDR1 GTSNPN, CDR2 SVGIG (reference sequence). CDR3 region: CAWSVGQGF. In nucleotides, the CDR3 is TGTGCCTGGAGTGTTGGGCAGGGCTTC.